This entry lists 22 T cell receptor beta chains sequenced from one sample in a study of response to subunit inactivated influenza vaccine. Each CDR3 protein gets one entry after TCRdb re-called the RT-PCR reads with MiXCR. In the table there are more than 700,000 distinct CDR3 sequences, 21% of which are singletons. The sequencing used PBMCs from blood, collected 4 to 6 days after vaccination. Receptors originate from a man aged 50-60 years who received an inactivated influenza vaccine.

The chain combines TRBV20-1 with TRBJ2-3; maybe TRBD2 (5 bases). From germline, CDR1 is DFQATT and CDR2 SNEGSKA (reference sequence). The CDR3 has 15 amino acids. Deletions cut 3 bases from V and 0 bases from J, with 13 bases between. This chain's CDR3 is CSARYLRESTDTQYF. DNA for the CDR3: TGCAGTGCTAGGTACCTGAGGGAGAGCACAGATACGCAGTATTTT.

This clonotype occurred a few times. This chain uses TRBV5-5 with TRBJ2-7; possibly TRBD2 for D (7 bases). The CDR3 is made up of 14 amino acids. CDR1 SGHKS and CDR2 YYEKEE come from the germline V gene (reference sequence). The V gene lost 6 bases and the J gene lost 4 bases, with 17 bases spanning the gap. CDR3 sequence (DNA): TGTGCCAGCACGCGGGGGCAGACATATTACGAGCAGTACTTC. Amino acid sequence: CASTRGQTYYEQYF.

In this sample, this clonotype turned up a few times. The rearrangement joins TRBV6-2 or TRBV6-3 to TRBJ2-5; D unclear. The V end was cut by 6 bases, the J end by 5 bases, with 7 bases between. Germline CDR1 reads MNHEY; CDR2 reads SVGEGT. The CDR3 is 11 amino acids. CDR3 region: CASRGSETQYF. The CDR3 nucleotides read TGTGCCAGCAGGGGAAGCGAGACCCAGTACTTC.

This clonotype occurred a few times. The chain combines TRBV28 with TRBJ1-2, with D perhaps TRBD1 (6 bases). Germline V gives CDR1 MDHEN, CDR2 SYDVKM. V shed 3 bases and J shed 4 bases, with 18 bases lying between them. This CDR3 is 16 amino acids long. The CDR3 region is CASSFSKDRPFYGYTF. The CDR3 bases are TGTGCCAGCAGTTTTTCTAAGGACAGACCCTTCTATGGCTACACCTTC.

This clonotype showed up many times. The chain carries TRBV12-3 or TRBV12-4 and TRBJ2-7, with unresolved D. V lost 4 bases and J 3 bases, leaving 4 bases between the germline ends. The CDR3 runs 11 residues. The CDR3 reads CASSSLYEQYF. The CDR3 nucleotides read TGTGCCAGCAGTTCCCTCTACGAGCAGTACTTC.

The CDR3 region has the DNA TGTGCCAGCAGCTTACTACAGGACAACACAGATACGCAGTATTTT. Translation: CASSLLQDNTDTQYF. This chain uses TRBV7-8 with TRBJ2-3, with a tentative D call TRBD1 (5 bases). Trimming removed 2 bases from V and 2 bases from J, with 11 bases in between. The CDR3 is 15 amino acids. Germline CDR1 and CDR2: SGHVS and FQNEAQ.

The genes are TRBV7-8 and TRBJ1-2; 10 bases agree with TRBD1. Germline values: CDR1 SGHVS, CDR2 FQNEAQ. This CDR3 comprises 18 residues. V lost 1 base, J lost 3 bases, and 11 bases stayed unmatched. CDR3 DNA sequence: TGTGCCAGCAGCTTAGAGGGTCGGGGACAGGGGAGAGACTATGGCTACACCTTC. It yields the protein CASSLEGRGQGRDYGYTF.

This clonotype has a handful of counts. The chain has TRBV29-1 and TRBJ2-2, with TRBD1 matching 9 bases. The length of the CDR3 is 14 residues. V lost 6 bases and J lost 4; bases outside the gene matches: 6. CDR1 and CDR2 (germline): SQVTM, ANQGSEA. The CDR3: CSVGTGGFTGELFF. As DNA, the CDR3 is TGCAGCGTAGGAACAGGGGGCTTCACCGGGGAGCTGTTTTTT.

This clonotype was counted only a few times. The chain has TRBV4-2 and TRBJ1-5; possible D gene TRBD1, 5 bases. CDR3 length equals 15 residues. V was cut by 1 base and J by 6 bases, with 13 bases left in between. CDR1 and CDR2 from the germline V gene are LGHNA and YNFKEQ. CDR3 protein: CASSQGGAEGQPQHF. CDR3 sequence (DNA): TGTGCCAGCAGCCAAGGTGGGGCTGAGGGTCAGCCCCAGCATTTT.

The V call is TRBV7-9, the J call TRBJ1-2; 7 bases are a match to TRBD1. This CDR3 has 14 residues. Per the germline V gene, CDR1 is SEHNR and CDR2 is FQNEAQ (reference sequence). With 1 base clipped from V and 8 bases from J, the junction kept 7 bases outside the gene matches. The CDR3 region is CASSLGQGGHGYTF. The CDR3 DNA follows: TGTGCCAGCAGCTTAGGACAGGGAGGCCACGGCTACACCTTC.

The CDR3 region has the DNA TGTGCCAGCAGCCCCGTGCTAGCGGGGGGCTACGAGCAGTACTTC. This encodes CASSPVLAGGYEQYF. The gene calls are TRBV7-2 and TRBJ2-7, with 11 bases fitting TRBD2. This CDR3 has 15 residues. Germline-derived CDR1 and CDR2 are SGHTA and FQGNSA. V lost 5 bases and J lost 3; bases outside the gene matches: 6.

The J gene is TRBJ2-7, the V gene TRBV20-1; D might be TRBD1 or TRBD2, each matching 5 bases. V was clipped by 6 bases and J by 9 bases, with 24 bases between them. Germline V lookup: CDR1 DFQATT, CDR2 SNEGSKA (reference sequence). The CDR3 runs to 14 residues. The CDR3 DNA sequence: TGCAGTGCGATACTAGGTGGGACCCTTTTAGGGCAGTACTTC. Translating gives CSAILGGTLLGQYF.

The table lists this clonotype with a few counts. The chain links TRBV6-2 or TRBV6-3 to TRBJ1-1; D is perhaps TRBD1 (5 bases). CDR1 is MNHEY and CDR2 is SVGEGT in the germline V gene. The CDR3 is 16 amino acids. Trimming removed 0 bases from V and 0 bases from J, with 11 bases in between. The chain's CDR3 is CASSYSIGALNTEAFF. The CDR3 DNA follows: TGTGCCAGCAGTTACTCGATAGGGGCCCTGAACACTGAAGCTTTCTTT.

This clonotype was observed many times. This chain links TRBV24-1 with TRBJ1-2, with a weak D call TRBD1 (6 bases). V was cut by 3 bases and J by 4 bases, with 11 bases left in between. Germline CDR1 is KGHDR and CDR2 is SFDVKD. The CDR3 length is 14 residues. The CDR3 bases are TGTGCCACCAGTGATGTGGGGGCAGGCTATGGCTACACCTTC. Encoded protein: CATSDVGAGYGYTF.

This clonotype was counted a few times. This sequence joins TRBV7-9 and TRBJ2-7; TRBD2 matches 8 bases. V was pared by 4 bases and J by 3 bases, with 11 bases of the junction left unmatched. The CDR3 covers 16 residues. The germline CDR1 and CDR2 sequences are SEHNR and FQNEAQ (reference sequence). The CDR3 reads CASSSRLSGGRYEQYF. The CDR3 DNA follows: TGTGCCAGCAGCTCCCGACTAAGCGGGGGCCGCTACGAGCAGTACTTC.

This clonotype has a handful of counts. The gene calls are TRBV7-6 and TRBJ1-3; D might be TRBD1 (6 bases). Trimming shortened V by 1 base and J by 0 bases, and 10 bases separated the two germline ends. The CDR3 runs to 16 residues. The germline gives CDR1 SGHVS, CDR2 FNYEAQ. CDR3 protein: CASSLGTDNSGNTIYF. CDR3 bases: TGTGCCAGCAGCTTAGGGACAGACAACTCTGGAAACACCATATATTTT.

The CDR3 loop is CASSPRTSDTDTQYF. Written as DNA, the CDR3 is TGTGCCAGCAGCCCCCGGACTAGCGACACAGATACGCAGTATTTT. The chain has TRBV7-9 and TRBJ2-3; 9 bases fit TRBD2. After removal of 5 bases from V and 2 bases from J, the junction contained 5 bases not matched to a gene. This CDR3 region has 15 residues. Germline CDR1 reads SEHNR; CDR2 reads FQNEAQ (reference sequence).

The gene calls are TRBV7-2 and TRBJ2-1; a weak D match, TRBD2 (5 bases). The CDR3 is 15 residues long. Germline values: CDR1 SGHTA, CDR2 FQGNSA. V lost 1 base and J lost 5, with 12 bases in between. The chain's CDR3 is CASSLVRGWNNEQFF. The CDR3, as DNA: TGTGCCAGCAGCTTAGTACGGGGTTGGAACAATGAGCAGTTCTTC.

This clonotype showed up just a few times. The gene calls are TRBV12-3 or TRBV12-4 and TRBJ2-1; D is possibly TRBD2 (5 bases). V was pared by 2 bases and J by 6 bases, with 8 bases between. The CDR3 has 13 amino acids. The CDR3 is CASSLPGINEQFF. CDR3 in DNA: TGTGCCAGCAGTTTACCCGGGATCAATGAGCAGTTCTTC.

This clonotype appeared a few times. The J gene is TRBJ2-1, the V gene TRBV5-5; D is perhaps TRBD1 (6 bases). Germline V gene sequence: CDR1 SGHKS, CDR2 YYEKEE (reference sequence). V was shortened by 3 bases and J by 5 bases, with 15 bases between the two germline ends. The CDR3 is 15 residues long. This CDR3 is CASSWAYGQNNEQFF. Here the CDR3 DNA reads TGTGCCAGCAGCTGGGCATATGGACAGAACAATGAGCAGTTCTTC.

On this clonotype itself: One end of the junction varies from germline; a read error may be responsible. V gene TRBV6-2 or TRBV6-3 combines with J gene TRBJ2-7, with unresolved D. The CDR3 has 15 amino acids. Germline CDR1 reads MNHEY; CDR2 reads SVGEGT. CDR3 in amino acids: CASKRDRVTTYELYF. CDR3 sequence (DNA): TGTGCCAGCAAACGAGACCGAGTCACGACCTACGAGCTGTACTTC.

The chain has TRBV6-1 and TRBJ1-2; D unresolved. This CDR3 contains 13 residues. The V end lost 6 bases, the J end lost 4 bases, and 12 bases lay between the germline ends. The germline CDR1 and CDR2 sequences are MNHNS and SASEGT. The CDR3 region has the DNA TGTGCCAGCAGCACCTGGGGAGTCTATGGCTACACCTTC. Protein: CASSTWGVYGYTF.